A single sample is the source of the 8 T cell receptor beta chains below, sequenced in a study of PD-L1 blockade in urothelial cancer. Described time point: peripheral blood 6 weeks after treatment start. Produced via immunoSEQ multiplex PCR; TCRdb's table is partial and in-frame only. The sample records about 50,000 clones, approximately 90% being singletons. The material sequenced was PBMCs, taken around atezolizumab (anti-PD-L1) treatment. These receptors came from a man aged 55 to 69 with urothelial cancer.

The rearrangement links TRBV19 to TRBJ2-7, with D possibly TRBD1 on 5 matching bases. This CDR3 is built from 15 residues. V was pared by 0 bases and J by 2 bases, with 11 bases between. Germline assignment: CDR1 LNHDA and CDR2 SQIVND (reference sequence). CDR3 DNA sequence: TGTGCCAGTAGTATAGAAGCAGGGCCTACCTACGAGCAGTACTTC. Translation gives CASSIEAGPTYEQYF.

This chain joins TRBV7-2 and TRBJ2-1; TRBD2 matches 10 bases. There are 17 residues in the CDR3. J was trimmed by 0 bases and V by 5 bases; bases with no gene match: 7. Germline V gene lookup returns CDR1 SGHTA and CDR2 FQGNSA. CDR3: CASSPQSGRGSYNEQFF. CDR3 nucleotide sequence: TGTGCCAGCAGCCCCCAGAGCGGGAGGGGCTCCTACAATGAGCAGTTCTTC.

As DNA, the CDR3 is TGTGCCAGTAGTCCGTACCAGGGGGCGGGGGTCACTGAAGCTTTCTTT. It is translated as CASSPYQGAGVTEAFF. The V and J genes are TRBV19 and TRBJ1-1; 8 bases align to TRBD1. This CDR3 comprises 16 residues. Germline CDR1 LNHDA, CDR2 SQIVND (reference sequence). Trimming cost V 5 bases and J 4 bases; bases outside gene matches: 12.

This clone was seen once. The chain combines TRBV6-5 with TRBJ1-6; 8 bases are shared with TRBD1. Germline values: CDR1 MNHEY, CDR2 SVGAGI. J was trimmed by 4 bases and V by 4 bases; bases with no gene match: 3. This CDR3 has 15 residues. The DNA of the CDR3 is TGTGCCAGCAGTTTAGGACAGGGTTATAATTCACCCCTCCACTTT. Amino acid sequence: CASSLGQGYNSPLHF.

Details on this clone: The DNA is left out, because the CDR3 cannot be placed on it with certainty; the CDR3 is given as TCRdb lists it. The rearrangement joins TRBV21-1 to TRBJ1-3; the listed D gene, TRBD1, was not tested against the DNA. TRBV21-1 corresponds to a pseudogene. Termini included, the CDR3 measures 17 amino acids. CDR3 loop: CASSKFGKGARGNTIYF.

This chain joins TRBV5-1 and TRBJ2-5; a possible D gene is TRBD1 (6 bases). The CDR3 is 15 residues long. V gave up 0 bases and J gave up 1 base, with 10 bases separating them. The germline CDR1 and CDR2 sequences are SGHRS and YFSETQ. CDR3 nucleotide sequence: TGCGCCAGCAGCTTGGCTACAGGGACCCAAGAGACCCAGTACTTC. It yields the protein CASSLATGTQETQYF. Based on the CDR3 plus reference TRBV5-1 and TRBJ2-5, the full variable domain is KAGVTQTPRYLIKTRGQQVTLSCSPISGHRSVSWYQQTPGQGLQFLFEYFSETQRNKGNFPGRFSGRQFSNSRSEMNVSTLELGDSALYLCASSLATGTQETQYFGPGTRLLVL.

DNA of the CDR3: TGTGCCAGTAGTTTCGGGACAGGGGGCAAAGAGACCCAGTACTTC. Its translation is CASSFGTGGKETQYF. The chain couples TRBV19 to TRBJ2-5; 12 bases match TRBD1. Germline loops: CDR1 LNHDA, CDR2 SQIVND (reference sequence). The CDR3 is 15 amino acids. The ends lost 5 bases at V and 3 bases at J; junction bases unmatched: 4.

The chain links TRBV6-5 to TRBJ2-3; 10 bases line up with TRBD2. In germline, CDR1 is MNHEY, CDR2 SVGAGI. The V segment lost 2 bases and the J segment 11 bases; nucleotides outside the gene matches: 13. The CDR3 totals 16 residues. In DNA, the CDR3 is TGTGCCAGCAGTTACATCCTTAGCGGGAGGTTGCCCAAGCAGTATTTT. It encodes CASSYILSGRLPKQYF.